The rows below give T cell receptor beta chains drawn from one sample of a study of Graves' ophthalmopathy and Graves' hyperthyroidism. TCRdb reprocessed the multiplex PCR reads via MiXCR and lists one record per CDR3 protein. The sample lists hundreds of thousands of distinct CDR3 sequences, about an eighth occurring once. Sequenced: blood. These receptors were collected from a woman aged 25 to 39 with Graves' ophthalmopathy. The conserved cysteine and the conserved F or W are not part of the CDR3 here. D genes are given only for firm matches. The size entry is marked missing in some rows and otherwise reads once, few, many or a size class.

d_call	v_call	j_call	clone_size	cdr3_aa
-	TRBV25-1	TRBJ1-2	many	ASSEGVRGYT
-	TRBV27	TRBJ2-5	-	ASSLWSSAPQETQY
TRBD1	TRBV19	TRBJ1-2	-	ASTLLGQAYGYT
-	TRBV20-1	TRBJ2-7	many	SAQGLGTWGEQY
TRBD1	TRBV5-1	TRBJ2-7	many	ASSYRQGSPYEQY
TRBD1	TRBV6-1	TRBJ1-5	many	ASTPRGTGVQPQH
-	TRBV6-1	TRBJ1-5	many	ASRLGPRVGQPQH
-	TRBV2	TRBJ1-1	many	ASNTGLNTEAF
-	TRBV6-1	TRBJ1-5	many	ASNSEGGGGFPQH
-	TRBV12-3/TRBV12-4	TRBJ1-1	-	ASRENSYTEAF
TRBD2	TRBV7-2	TRBJ2-7	many	ASSPEGLGYEQY
TRBD1	TRBV2	TRBJ1-6	-	ARNRDRDSPLH
-	TRBV12-3/TRBV12-4	TRBJ2-7	many	ASSVTGLRSYEQY
-	TRBV10-2	TRBJ1-5	few	ASSGGPGERH
-	TRBV28	TRBJ1-2	many	ASRWARSAGYT
TRBD2	TRBV3-1	TRBJ2-7	-	ALAGPTGEQY
-	TRBV29-1	TRBJ1-2	many	SVEGSESNYGYT
-	TRBV20-1	TRBJ1-2	-	SARDSGDGYT
-	TRBV9	TRBJ1-6	many	ASSVGGSGSPLH
-	TRBV25-1	TRBJ2-5	many	ASKNFGQQETQY
TRBD1	TRBV18	TRBJ1-5	-	ASSQDRWGNQPQH
-	TRBV6-4	TRBJ1-2	many	ASSLLGQGWLGYT
TRBD1	TRBV4-1	TRBJ2-5	many	ASSQDTGTGMETQY
TRBD1	TRBV15	TRBJ2-6	many	ATFHRGPDSGANVLT
TRBD1	TRBV28	TRBJ1-5	few	ASSPEGAGDQPQH
-	TRBV20-1	TRBJ2-4	few	SARVGLKNIQY
TRBD2	TRBV20-1	TRBJ2-5	many	SARPTTSGALGTQY
-	TRBV11-3	TRBJ1-1	many	ASSGRQAGLNTEAF
-	TRBV24-1	TRBJ2-5	many	ATGKRTVTQETQY
-	TRBV20-1	TRBJ2-4	many	SAQSLGEGKNIQY
TRBD2	TRBV7-2	TRBJ2-7	many	ASSLSGGRVEQY
TRBD1	TRBV2	TRBJ1-5	-	ASSERDRISNQPQH
-	TRBV28	TRBJ1-2	many	ASSPSANYGYT
TRBD2	TRBV11-1	TRBJ2-7	few	ASSLGTSGRATYEQY
-	TRBV12-3/TRBV12-4	TRBJ1-1	-	ASSPAAGHGGTEAF
-	TRBV7-2	TRBJ2-7	few	ASSLTVRSYEQY
-	TRBV11-2	TRBJ2-6	many	ASSLDLGPGANVLT
-	TRBV19	TRBJ1-5	many	ASSMGGEQPQH
-	TRBV20-1	TRBJ1-1	many	SARRFTEAF
-	TRBV11-1	TRBJ1-5	many	ASSYSGDSNQPQH
-	TRBV6-1	TRBJ1-3	many	ASDNPSSGNTIY
TRBD1	TRBV5-1	TRBJ2-2	many	ASSALPGQGITGELF
-	TRBV27	TRBJ1-1	many	ASSLRQTSNTEAF
-	TRBV5-1	TRBJ1-1	few	ASNRGGVGTEAF
TRBD1	TRBV6-1	TRBJ1-3	-	ASRVPGQGRNTIY
-	TRBV28	TRBJ2-7	many	ASSTWRLMNEQY
TRBD1	TRBV6-1	TRBJ2-7	once	ASRDRGLYGYEQY
-	TRBV30	TRBJ2-7	-	AWSVRRFIYEQY